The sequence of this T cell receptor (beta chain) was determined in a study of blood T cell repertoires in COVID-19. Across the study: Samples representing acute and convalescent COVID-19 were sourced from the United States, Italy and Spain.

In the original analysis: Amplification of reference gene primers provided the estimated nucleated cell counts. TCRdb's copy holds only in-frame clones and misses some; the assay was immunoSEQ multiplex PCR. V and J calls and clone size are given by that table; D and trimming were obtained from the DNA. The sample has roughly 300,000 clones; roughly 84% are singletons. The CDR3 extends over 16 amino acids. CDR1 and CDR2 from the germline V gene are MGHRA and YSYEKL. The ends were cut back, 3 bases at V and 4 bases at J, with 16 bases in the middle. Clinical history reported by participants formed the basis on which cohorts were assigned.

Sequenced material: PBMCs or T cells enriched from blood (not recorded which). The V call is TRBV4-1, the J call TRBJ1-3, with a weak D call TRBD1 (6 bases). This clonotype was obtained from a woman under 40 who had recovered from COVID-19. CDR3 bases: TGCGCCAGCAGCCAGCCACCCCCAGGGGTGGGAAACACCATATATTTT. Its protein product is CASSQPPPGVGNTIYF.